One sample yielded the 17 T cell receptor beta chains listed below, sequenced in a study of CD8+ T cells in alopecia areata (dated by TCRdb to the late 2010s). This sample's time point label indicates: around 4 weeks on oral tofacitinib. Interpreted using the paper, the treatment or condition label stands for: oral pan-JAK inhibitor, 5-10 mg twice daily. From alopecia areata patients, peripheral blood was collected along with lesional scalp punch biopsies. The library was generated by the immunoSEQ multiplex PCR assay. To provide template for TCR sequencing, every sample had RNA extracted and reverse transcribed into cDNA. TCRdb stores this immuneACCESS table with in-frame sequences only. Part of the clones is absent; in the studies checked, under half of the shortfall reflects unresolved V genes, and no reason is known for the rest. For this sample the table gives fewer than 8,000 clones, of which 64% were detected only once. Of the sample, about 13% is held by the ten largest clones.

Specimen: skin, collected at week 4, from a patient treated with tofacitinib. These receptors originate from a human donor with alopecia areata.

V gene TRBV5-1 combines with J gene TRBJ2-1, with TRBD2 identical over 10 bases. V shed 2 bases and J 2 bases; nucleotides not matched to a gene: 7. This CDR3 spans 17 amino acids. Germline lookup yields CDR1 SGHRS and CDR2 YFSETQ. CDR3 bases: TGCGCCAGCAGCTTAGCTCCAACTAGCGGGGCCTACAATGAGCAGTTCTTC. Its translation is CASSLAPTSGAYNEQFF.

This clone was detected once. An end of the junction differs from the germline gene, which may be a read error. V and J are TRBV29-1 and TRBJ2-1, with a tentative D call TRBD2 (6 bases). Germline loops: CDR1 SQVTM, CDR2 ANQGSEA. This CDR3 region has 15 residues. The CDR3 DNA reads TGCAGCGTGTCACGGGGGTCTCTCTCCCACAATGAGCAGTTCTTC. Protein sequence: CSVSRGSLSHNEQFF.

This clone was observed a single time. In DNA form, the CDR3 reads TGTGCCACCTTGGACACTAGGGCGGGAGATACGCAGTATTTT. Amino acid sequence: CATLDTRAGDTQYF. The J gene is TRBJ2-3, the V gene TRBV15, with D perhaps matching TRBD1 or TRBD2 (5 bases each). V lost 8 bases to trimming and J lost 5 bases, with 17 bases between them. Germline CDR1 and CDR2: LNHNV and YYDKDF (reference sequence). The CDR3 is 14 residues long. The full variable domain, completed using reference TRBV15 and TRBJ2-3, is DAMVIQNPRYQVTQFGKPVTLSCSQTLNHNVMYWYQQKSSQAPKLLFHYYDKDFNNEADTPDNFQSRRPNTSFCFLDIRSPGLGDTAMYLCATLDTRAGDTQYFGPGTRLTVL.

The chain has TRBV7-9 and TRBJ2-3; TRBD2 aligns across 14 bases. CDR1 is SEHNR, CDR2 FQNEAQ, per germline (reference sequence). The CDR3 has 18 amino acids. The V segment lost 5 bases and the J segment 3 bases; nucleotides outside the gene matches: 10. The CDR3 here is CASSVRLAGGPGTDTQYF. The CDR3 DNA sequence: TGTGCCAGCAGCGTCCGACTAGCGGGAGGGCCTGGGACAGATACGCAGTATTTT.

This clone occurred once. The rearrangement uses TRBV4-2 and TRBJ2-2, with D uncertain. Germline lookup yields CDR1 LGHNA and CDR2 YNFKEQ. The CDR3 sequence is 17 residues long. V lost 2 bases and J 0 bases, leaving 13 bases between the germline ends. Here the CDR3 reads CASSQLGIGANTGELFF. The CDR3 DNA follows: TGTGCCAGCAGCCAACTGGGAATAGGCGCGAACACCGGGGAGCTGTTTTTT.

Only one count was recorded for this clone. Other DNA sequences in this specimen translate into the identical CDR3. This chain links TRBV7-9 with TRBJ2-7; D is undetermined. The ends were cut back, 1 base at V and 4 bases at J, with 5 bases in the middle. This CDR3 has 12 residues. Germline V lookup: CDR1 SEHNR, CDR2 FQNEAQ (reference sequence). This CDR3 is CASSLGTYEQYF. CDR3 nucleotide sequence: TGTGCCAGCAGCTTAGGCACTTACGAGCAGTACTTC.

The rearrangement joins TRBV19 to TRBJ1-3, with 9 bases lining up with TRBD1. Losses at the gene ends were 9 bases for V and 0 bases for J; bases not matched to a gene: 12. CDR1 and CDR2 (germline): LNHDA, SQIVND (reference sequence). The CDR3 extends over 17 amino acids. The CDR3 region is CASSPGTGILSGNTIYF. The CDR3 bases are TGTGCCAGCAGTCCCGGGACAGGGATTCTCTCTGGAAACACCATATATTTT.

V and J are TRBV7-6 and TRBJ1-3, with a weak D call TRBD1 (6 bases). CDR3 length: 18 amino acids. The germline CDR1 and CDR2 sequences are SGHVS and FNYEAQ. The V end lost 1 base, the J end lost 0 bases, and 16 bases lay between the germline ends. The CDR3 loop is CASSLGTVLSSSGNTIYF. CDR3 bases: TGTGCCAGCAGCTTAGGGACAGTTTTGAGTTCCTCTGGAAACACCATATATTTT.

This chain links TRBV6-5 with TRBJ1-1, with D perhaps matching TRBD1 (5 bases). The CDR3 is 14 residues long. The V gene's germline CDR1 is MNHEY and CDR2 SVGAGI. With 6 bases removed from V and 0 bases from J, the gap between germline ends came to 11 bases. CDR3 sequence: CASRLDRVNTEAFF. DNA for the CDR3: TGTGCCAGCAGACTCGACAGAGTGAACACTGAAGCTTTCTTT.

In this sample, this clone turned up a few times. This rearrangement joins TRBV20-1 to TRBJ1-4; D not resolved. The CDR3 extends over 11 amino acids. Germline V gene data show CDR1 as DFQATT and CDR2 as SNEGSKA (reference sequence). V lost 4 bases, J lost 6 bases, and 6 bases lay in between. CDR3: CSAKDDEKLFF. The CDR3 coding sequence is TGCAGTGCTAAGGACGATGAAAAACTGTTTTTT.

V usage is TRBV13 and J usage is TRBJ2-7, with D unclear. CDR3 size: 18 residues. Trimming stripped 0 bases from V and 0 bases from J, with 18 bases between. CDR1 PRHDT and CDR2 FYEKMQ come from the germline V gene (reference sequence). This chain's CDR3 is CASSLGSWQMASSYEQYF. The CDR3 DNA is TGTGCCAGCAGCTTAGGCAGTTGGCAGATGGCTAGCTCCTACGAGCAGTACTTC. Based on the CDR3 plus reference TRBV13 and TRBJ2-7, the full variable domain is AAGVIQSPRHLIKEKRETATLKCYPIPRHDTVYWYQQGPGQDPQFLISFYEKMQSDKGSIPDRFSAQQFSDYHSELNMSSLELGDSALYFCASSLGSWQMASSYEQYFGPGTRLTVT.

The chain links TRBV7-2 to TRBJ1-1, with a possible D match to TRBD1 (5 bases). The CDR3 runs 12 residues. Germline V gene lookup returns CDR1 SGHTA and CDR2 FQGNSA. The V end lost 5 bases, the J end lost 10 bases, and 14 bases lay between the germline ends. The CDR3 reads CASSLGQLGAFF. The CDR3 DNA reads as TGTGCCAGCAGCCTCGGACAACTTGGAGCTTTCTTT.

The chain uses TRBV11-2 and TRBJ2-5; D tentatively reads TRBD1 or TRBD2 (5 bases each). The CDR3 consists of 13 residues. V dropped 3 bases and J dropped 5 bases, with 10 bases sitting between them. The V gene's germline CDR1 is SGHAT and CDR2 FQNNGV. CDR3 sequence reads: CASSLGEKETQYF. The DNA of the CDR3 is TGTGCCAGCAGCTTGGGGGAGAAGGAGACCCAGTACTTC. The full variable domain, rest sourced from reference TRBV11-2 and TRBJ2-5, is EAGVAQSPRYKIIEKRQSVAFWCNPISGHATLYWYQQILGQGPKLLIQFQNNGVVDDSQLPKDRFSAERLKGVDSTLKIQPAKLEDSAVYLCASSLGEKETQYFGPGTRLLVL.

The rearrangement joins TRBV20-1 to TRBJ2-3; either TRBD1 or TRBD2 may fit D (6 bases each). Germline values: CDR1 DFQATT, CDR2 SNEGSKA (reference sequence). The CDR3 spans 10 residues. Trimming removed 4 bases at V and 11 bases at J, with 10 bases between. The CDR3 DNA sequence: TGCAGTGCTAAGGGGGGATGGCAGTATTTT. Translated, it gives CSAKGGWQYF.

For the CDR3, the DNA is TGTGCCAGCAGCTTAGGAAACAGATTAAATCAGCCCCAGCATTTT. It codes for CASSLGNRLNQPQHF. The chain recombines TRBV13 with TRBJ1-5; D is undetermined. Trimming removed 0 bases at V and 4 bases at J, with 10 bases between. Per the germline V gene, CDR1 is PRHDT and CDR2 is FYEKMQ (reference sequence). The CDR3 has 15 amino acids.

The V gene is TRBV29-1, the J gene TRBJ2-1; D is ambiguous. The V gene lost 1 base and the J gene lost 4 bases, with 17 bases spanning the gap. The CDR3 sequence is 16 residues long. Germline CDR1 is SQVTM and CDR2 is ANQGSEA. CDR3 sequence (DNA): TGCAGCGTTGAAGTCGGAACCAGATTTTTATACAATGAGCAGTTCTTC. This codes for CSVEVGTRFLYNEQFF.

The rearrangement joins TRBV18 to TRBJ2-2, with D perhaps TRBD1 (6 bases). Germline CDR1 KGHSH, CDR2 LQKENI. The CDR3 contains 14 residues. The V and J ends lost 5 bases and 3 bases respectively, with 10 bases between them. The CDR3 loop reads CASSYRTDTGELFF. CDR3 DNA: TGTGCCAGCTCATATAGGACAGACACCGGGGAGCTGTTTTTT.